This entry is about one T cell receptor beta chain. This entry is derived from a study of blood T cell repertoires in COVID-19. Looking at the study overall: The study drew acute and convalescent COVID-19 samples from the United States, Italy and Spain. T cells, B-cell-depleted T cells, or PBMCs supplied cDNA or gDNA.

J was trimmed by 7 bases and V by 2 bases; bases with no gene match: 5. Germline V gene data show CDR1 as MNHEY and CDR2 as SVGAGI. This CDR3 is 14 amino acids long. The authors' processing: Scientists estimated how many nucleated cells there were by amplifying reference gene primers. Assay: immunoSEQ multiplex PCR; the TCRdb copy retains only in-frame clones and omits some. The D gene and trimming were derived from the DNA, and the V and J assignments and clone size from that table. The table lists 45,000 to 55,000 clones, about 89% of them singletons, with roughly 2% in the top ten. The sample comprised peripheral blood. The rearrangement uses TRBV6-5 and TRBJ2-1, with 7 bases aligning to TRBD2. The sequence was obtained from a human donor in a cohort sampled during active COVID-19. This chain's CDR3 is CASSYRGRANEQFF. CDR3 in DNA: TGTGCCAGCAGTTACCGGGGGAGGGCAAATGAGCAGTTCTTC.